These T cell receptor beta chains were read from a single sample in a study of early T cells in non-severe SARS-CoV-2 infection. From the 5' RACE reads, TCRdb called clonotypes with MiXCR, one entry per CDR3 protein. The data contain some 80,000 distinct CDR3 sequences, roughly an eighth of them singletons. Input material: whole blood. The receptors stem from an adult who was a healthcare worker with PCR-confirmed SARS-CoV-2 infection or an uninfected control (not recorded which). Both conserved end residues are part of each CDR3. The D gene is left open where the match is weak. The listing skips clone size in some rows; elsewhere it reads once, few, many or a size class.

cdr3_aa: CASSTPGSGLINYEQYF
cdr3_nt: TGTGCCAGCAGCACGCCGGGGTCAGGACTGATTAACTACGAGCAGTACTTC
clone_size: .
j_call: TRBJ2-7
v_call: TRBV5-4
d_call: .

cdr3_aa: CASSLGNGPAFF
cdr3_nt: TGTGCCAGCAGCTTAGGGAACGGCCCGGCTTTCTTT
clone_size: many
j_call: TRBJ1-1
v_call: TRBV7-9
d_call: .

cdr3_aa: CASRLTTGMNTEAFF
cdr3_nt: TGTGCCAGCAGACTGACGACAGGGATGAACACTGAAGCTTTCTTT
clone_size: many
j_call: TRBJ1-1
v_call: TRBV5-4
d_call: TRBD1

cdr3_aa: CASSSRVSGGASADTQYF
cdr3_nt: TGTGCCAGCAGCTCCCGGGTTAGCGGGGGGGCATCGGCAGATACGCAGTATTTT
clone_size: .
j_call: TRBJ2-3
v_call: TRBV7-2
d_call: TRBD2

cdr3_aa: CASSQEGPGYTEAFF
cdr3_nt: TGTGCCAGCAGCCAAGAGGGACCGGGATACACTGAAGCTTTCTTT
clone_size: few
j_call: TRBJ1-1
v_call: TRBV3-1
d_call: .

cdr3_aa: CASSEGPGGTQYF
cdr3_nt: TGTGCCAGCAGTGAGGGACCCGGCGGTACGCAGTATTTT
clone_size: few
j_call: TRBJ2-3
v_call: TRBV2
d_call: .

cdr3_aa: CASSETTGSGYTF
cdr3_nt: TGTGCCAGCAGCGAGACGACAGGGTCTGGCTACACCTTC
clone_size: many
j_call: TRBJ1-2
v_call: TRBV7-9
d_call: TRBD1

cdr3_aa: CASTLGATATNEKLFF
cdr3_nt: TGTGCCAGCACCCTCGGAGCGACAGCAACTAATGAAAAACTGTTTTTT
clone_size: many
j_call: TRBJ1-4
v_call: TRBV6-6
d_call: .

cdr3_aa: CASRGLAGFDSYNEQFF
cdr3_nt: TGTGCCAGCAGAGGGCTAGCGGGGTTCGACTCCTACAATGAGCAGTTCTTC
clone_size: .
j_call: TRBJ2-1
v_call: TRBV6-5
d_call: TRBD2

cdr3_aa: CASNTGRDRQETQYF
cdr3_nt: TGTGCCAGCAACACGGGAAGGGACAGACAAGAGACCCAGTACTTC
clone_size: many
j_call: TRBJ2-5
v_call: TRBV6-1
d_call: TRBD1

cdr3_aa: CSARVGTGGQNIQYF
cdr3_nt: TGCAGTGCTAGAGTAGGGACAGGCGGTCAAAACATTCAGTACTTC
clone_size: .
j_call: TRBJ2-4
v_call: TRBV20-1
d_call: TRBD1

cdr3_aa: CASRVTGGSEKLFF
cdr3_nt: TGTGCCAGCAGGGTCACAGGGGGTAGTGAAAAACTGTTTTTT
clone_size: few
j_call: TRBJ1-4
v_call: TRBV2
d_call: TRBD1

cdr3_aa: CASSYQAPYRENNYGYTF
cdr3_nt: TGTGCCAGCAGTTACCAGGCTCCGTACAGGGAGAATAACTATGGCTACACCTTC
clone_size: many
j_call: TRBJ1-2
v_call: TRBV6-5
d_call: .

cdr3_aa: CASSFTRGAEAFF
cdr3_nt: TGTGCCAGCAGCTTTACCAGGGGGGCTGAAGCTTTCTTT
clone_size: few
j_call: TRBJ1-1
v_call: TRBV7-2
d_call: TRBD1

cdr3_aa: CASSPLFYAQYF
cdr3_nt: TGTGCCAGCAGCCCCCTGTTTTACGCGCAGTACTTC
clone_size: .
j_call: TRBJ2-7
v_call: TRBV28
d_call: .

cdr3_aa: CSGGSTLGSSYEQYF
cdr3_nt: TGCAGCGGTGGGAGCACCCTTGGGAGCTCCTACGAGCAGTACTTC
clone_size: .
j_call: TRBJ2-7
v_call: TRBV29-1
d_call: .

cdr3_aa: CASSQLHQGTEAFF
cdr3_nt: TGTGCCAGCAGCCAACTACACCAGGGAACGGAAGCTTTCTTT
clone_size: .
j_call: TRBJ1-1
v_call: TRBV3-1
d_call: .

cdr3_aa: CASSLYPREETQYF
cdr3_nt: TGTGCCAGCAGTTTATATCCCAGGGAAGAGACCCAGTACTTC
clone_size: .
j_call: TRBJ2-5
v_call: TRBV12-3/TRBV12-4
d_call: .

cdr3_aa: CASSPIGKSGGNTDTQYF
cdr3_nt: TGTGCCAGCAGCCCCATTGGGAAGTCAGGGGGCAACACAGATACGCAGTATTTT
clone_size: few
j_call: TRBJ2-3
v_call: TRBV6-5
d_call: TRBD1

cdr3_aa: CASSESVGQANTGELFF
cdr3_nt: TGCGCCAGCAGTGAGAGCGTGGGGCAGGCTAACACCGGGGAGCTGTTTTTT
clone_size: few
j_call: TRBJ2-2
v_call: TRBV10-2
d_call: .

cdr3_aa: CASSSSEANVLTF
cdr3_nt: TGTGCCAGCAGCTCCTCTGAGGCCAACGTCCTGACTTTC
clone_size: .
j_call: TRBJ2-6
v_call: TRBV9
d_call: .

cdr3_aa: CASNGRGEQFF
cdr3_nt: TGTGCCAGCAATGGGAGGGGTGAGCAGTTCTTC
clone_size: .
j_call: TRBJ2-1
v_call: TRBV6-5
d_call: TRBD2

cdr3_aa: CASSGGTAHDQPQHF
cdr3_nt: TGTGCCAGCAGCGGGGGGACAGCGCATGATCAGCCCCAGCATTTT
clone_size: .
j_call: TRBJ1-5
v_call: TRBV6-2/TRBV6-3
d_call: TRBD1

cdr3_aa: CASSPSGTEAFF
cdr3_nt: TGTGCCAGCTCACCCTCGGGCACTGAAGCTTTCTTT
clone_size: few
j_call: TRBJ1-1
v_call: TRBV18
d_call: .

cdr3_aa: CASSPQAGGLLGNEQFF
cdr3_nt: TGTGCCAGCAGCCCGCAAGCGGGGGGACTTTTGGGGAATGAGCAGTTCTTC
clone_size: .
j_call: TRBJ2-1
v_call: TRBV7-6
d_call: TRBD2

cdr3_aa: CSADSLSGGAYNEQFF
cdr3_nt: TGCAGCGCGGATTCACTTAGCGGGGGAGCCTACAATGAGCAGTTCTTC
clone_size: few
j_call: TRBJ2-1
v_call: TRBV29-1
d_call: TRBD2

cdr3_aa: CASSPEGADGNQPQHF
cdr3_nt: TGTGCCAGCTCACCAGAGGGGGCGGACGGCAATCAGCCCCAGCATTTT
clone_size: .
j_call: TRBJ1-5
v_call: TRBV18
d_call: TRBD1

cdr3_aa: CSARTLTSPSTDTQHF
cdr3_nt: TGCAGTGCTCGAACCCTGACTAGTCCTAGCACAGATACGCAGCATTTT
clone_size: .
j_call: TRBJ1-5
v_call: TRBV20-1
d_call: .

cdr3_aa: CASSLDRVDEQYF
cdr3_nt: TGTGCCAGCAGCTTGGACAGGGTGGACGAGCAGTACTTC
clone_size: many
j_call: TRBJ2-7
v_call: TRBV5-6
d_call: .

cdr3_aa: CSARFRDRSYEQYF
cdr3_nt: TGCAGTGCTAGATTCCGGGACCGCTCTTACGAGCAGTACTTC
clone_size: few
j_call: TRBJ2-7
v_call: TRBV20-1
d_call: .

cdr3_aa: CASSPGTSRPASTDTQYF
cdr3_nt: TGTGCCAGCAGCCCCGGGACCTCACGACCAGCGAGCACAGATACGCAGTATTTT
clone_size: .
j_call: TRBJ2-3
v_call: TRBV9
d_call: .